One and the same sample provided the 27 T cell receptor beta chains below, sequenced in a study of beta chain features in type 1 diabetes. Study-wide points: Patients with Type 1 diabetes showed moderately but significantly shorter TCRB CDR3s in all four CD4+ subsets.

The sequenced template was cDNA made from the entire isolated RNA. The data were produced by immunoSEQ multiplex PCR, yet TCRdb's version contains in-frame clones alone and is incomplete. The sample shows around 650,000 clones, under 15% of them seen only once. Antigens of these TCRs are unknown. The sequenced sample was naive CD4+ T cells from blood. The receptors originated from a man younger than 45 with type 1 diabetes.

DNA of the CDR3: TGTGCCAGCAGCGCCAGGACAGGGAATGAGCAGTTCTTC. It is translated as CASSARTGNEQFF. The chain employs TRBV7-2 and TRBJ2-1; 8 bases line up with TRBD1. The CDR3 runs to 13 residues. Per the germline V gene, CDR1 is SGHTA and CDR2 is FQGNSA. V was pared by 5 bases and J by 7 bases, with 4 bases of the junction left unmatched.

V usage is TRBV13 and J usage is TRBJ2-7, with D perhaps matching TRBD2 (6 bases). V gave up 4 bases and J gave up 6 bases, with 10 bases separating them. Germline assignment: CDR1 PRHDT and CDR2 FYEKMQ (reference sequence). CDR3 length: 12 amino acids. This CDR3 is CASSSPGGEQYF. The CDR3, as DNA: TGTGCCAGCAGCTCCCCCGGGGGCGAGCAGTACTTC.

This chain links TRBV30 with TRBJ2-1; D gene unclear. The CDR3 covers 15 residues. Germline V CDR1 and CDR2: GTSNPN, SVGIG (reference sequence). V was cut by 0 bases and J by 7 bases, with 16 bases left in between. CDR3 sequence (DNA): TGTGCCTGGAGTGTCGGGTCCTCCACCGTTAATGAGCAGTTCTTC. Its protein is CAWSVGSSTVNEQFF.

This sequence joins TRBV15 and TRBJ1-5; D ambiguous. The V and J ends lost 5 bases and 3 bases respectively, with 20 bases between them. This CDR3 comprises 17 residues. CDR1 LNHNV and CDR2 YYDKDF come from the germline V gene (reference sequence). CDR3 sequence reads: CATSSNREPASNQPQHF. Written as DNA, the CDR3 is TGTGCCACCAGCTCAAATCGGGAACCAGCCTCCAATCAGCCCCAGCATTTT. The complete variable domain, with remaining parts taken from reference TRBV15 and TRBJ1-5, reads DAMVIQNPRYQVTQFGKPVTLSCSQTLNHNVMYWYQQKSSQAPKLLFHYYDKDFNNEADTPDNFQSRRPNTSFCFLDIRSPGLGDTAMYLCATSSNREPASNQPQHFGDGTRLSIL.

The chain couples TRBV7-9 to TRBJ1-2, with D possibly being TRBD1 (5 bases). Trimming took 5 bases from V and 7 from J, leaving 23 bases between them. The CDR3 has 16 amino acids. Germline V gene sequence: CDR1 SEHNR, CDR2 FQNEAQ (reference sequence). This chain's CDR3 is CASSPIIHRDFGGYTF. For the CDR3, the DNA is TGTGCCAGCAGCCCCATCATTCACCGGGACTTCGGTGGCTACACCTTC.

This clone showed up just a few times. The chain carries TRBV19 and TRBJ1-2; D remains unclear. This CDR3 comprises 12 residues. The germline V gene encodes CDR1 LNHDA and CDR2 SQIVND (reference sequence). Trimming cost V 0 bases and J 8 bases, with 7 bases left between them. The CDR3 coding sequence is TGTGCCAGTAGTATAGACGATAAAGGCTACACCTTC. This sequence encodes CASSIDDKGYTF.

The chain employs TRBV25-1 and TRBJ1-5, with unresolved D. V was trimmed by 2 bases and J by 0 bases, leaving 11 bases between them. The CDR3 length is 16 residues. CDR1 is MGHDK and CDR2 is SYGVNS in the germline V gene. This CDR3 is CASSEDTDLSNQPQHF. The CDR3 DNA reads TGTGCCAGCAGTGAAGATACAGATCTTAGCAATCAGCCCCAGCATTTT.

The chain has TRBV15 and TRBJ1-4; 7 bases line up with TRBD1. The J segment lost 8 bases and the V segment lost 6 bases, leaving 18 bases of the junction unmatched. From germline, CDR1 is LNHNV and CDR2 YYDKDF (reference sequence). This CDR3 has 17 residues. The CDR3: CATRDLGRTGLSEKLFF. The CDR3 DNA follows: TGTGCCACCAGAGACCTGGGCAGGACAGGCTTGTCCGAAAAACTGTTTTTT.

This chain connects TRBV5-1 to TRBJ1-6, with 9 bases fitting TRBD1. V lost 4 bases to trimming and J lost 8 bases; unmatched junction nucleotides: 1. Germline lookup yields CDR1 SGHRS and CDR2 YFSETQ. This CDR3 comprises 13 residues. The CDR3 is CASSTGGDSPLHF. The CDR3 bases are TGCGCCAGCAGCACAGGGGGCGATTCACCCCTCCACTTT.

The chain combines TRBV6-1 with TRBJ1-5; 7 positions agree with TRBD1. The germline V gene encodes CDR1 MNHNS and CDR2 SASEGT. With 4 bases clipped from V and 3 bases from J, the junction kept 9 bases outside the gene matches. The CDR3 has 16 amino acids. CDR3 protein: CASSGPGTENNQPQHF. CDR3 DNA sequence: TGTGCCAGCAGTGGACCAGGGACAGAGAACAATCAGCCCCAGCATTTT.

The chain uses TRBV11-2 and TRBJ2-7; D is unresolved. Germline V lookup: CDR1 SGHAT, CDR2 FQNNGV. Trimming pared 6 bases from V and 4 bases from J, leaving 10 bases between. The CDR3 loop spans 12 amino acids. The CDR3 DNA follows: TGTGCCAGCAGTCCCGTCGGGTACGAGCAGTACTTC. This encodes CASSPVGYEQYF. The whole variable domain, remainder taken from reference TRBV11-2 and TRBJ2-7, is EAGVAQSPRYKIIEKRQSVAFWCNPISGHATLYWYQQILGQGPKLLIQFQNNGVVDDSQLPKDRFSAERLKGVDSTLKIQPAKLEDSAVYLCASSPVGYEQYFGPGTRLTVT.

This clone turned up a few times. V usage is TRBV4-3 and J usage is TRBJ2-2, with 8 bases fitting TRBD1. The germline V gene has CDR1 LGHNA and CDR2 YSLEER. Trimming took 11 bases from V and 1 from J; bases not matched to a gene: 3. This CDR3 is 13 amino acids long. The CDR3 region is CAAGGLNTGELFF. The DNA for the CDR3 is TGCGCCGCAGGGGGCCTGAACACCGGGGAGCTGTTTTTT.

This clone was counted a few times. The V call is TRBV29-1, the J call TRBJ1-4; TRBD1 matches at 9 bases. Trimming cost V 4 bases and J 10 bases; bases outside gene matches: 7. From germline, CDR1 is SQVTM and CDR2 ANQGSEA. This CDR3 has 13 residues. The CDR3 DNA is TGCAGCGTTGCTGACAGGGGGTTGGGAAAACTGTTTTTT. As protein: CSVADRGLGKLFF.

This clone has just one count. A read error may account for a junction end that differs from germline. The gene calls are TRBV7-2 and TRBJ2-1, with 8 bases that match TRBD2. The V gene's germline CDR1 is SGHTA and CDR2 FQGNSA. There are 15 residues in the CDR3. CDR3 sequence (DNA): TGTGCCAGCAGCTTCTCCGCGGGGGGTTACAATGAGCGGTTCTTC. Protein sequence: CASSFSAGGYNERFF.

This clone was recorded a few times. The chain employs TRBV7-8 and TRBJ2-1, with 10 bases matching TRBD1. Trimming cost V 4 bases and J 10 bases; bases outside gene matches: 13. CDR1 and CDR2 (germline): SGHVS, FQNEAQ. CDR3 length: 16 residues. The CDR3 DNA reads TGTGCCAGCAGCTCTTCCGGGACAGGGGTTCAGGGCGAGCAGTTCTTC. This gives the protein CASSSSGTGVQGEQFF.

This clone was observed a few times. The chain uses TRBV7-2 and TRBJ2-5; D perhaps matches TRBD2 (5 bases). Trimming shortened V by 7 bases and J by 2 bases, and 8 bases separated the two germline ends. Germline CDR1 is SGHTA and CDR2 is FQGNSA. The CDR3 runs 12 residues. CDR3 coding DNA: TGTGCCAGCAAGAGGGTTCAAGAGACCCAGTACTTC. Its translation: CASKRVQETQYF.

This chain links TRBV11-2 with TRBJ2-7; TRBD1 is a possible D gene (6 bases). The CDR3 is made up of 14 amino acids. The germline V gene has CDR1 SGHAT and CDR2 FQNNGV. V was cut by 1 base and J by 2 bases, with 9 bases left in between. CDR3 coding DNA: TGTGCCAGCAGCTTAGCGGCAGGGGCCTACGAGCAGTACTTC. Translating it yields CASSLAAGAYEQYF.

The chain is built from TRBV20-1 and TRBJ2-2; no firm D call. V lost 3 bases, J lost 8 bases, and 7 bases lay in between. The germline CDR1 and CDR2 sequences are DFQATT and SNEGSKA (reference sequence). The CDR3 runs 11 residues. The CDR3 region has the DNA TGCAGTGCTAGTAATTTTGGGGAGCTGTTTTTT. Translated, it gives CSASNFGELFF.

The V gene is TRBV2, the J gene TRBJ1-1; D remains unclear. This CDR3 is 14 amino acids long. V was clipped by 6 bases and J by 0 bases, with 11 bases between them. CDR1 SNHLY and CDR2 FYNNEI come from the germline V gene. CDR3 nucleotide sequence: TGTGCCAGCAGAAGGAGAGCGGTGAACACTGAAGCTTTCTTT. Translated, it gives CASRRRAVNTEAFF. The full variable domain, with the rest looked up from reference TRBV2 and TRBJ1-1, is EPEVTQTPSHQVTQMGQEVILRCVPISNHLYFYWYRQILGQKVEFLVSFYNNEISEKSEIFDDQFSVERPDGSNFTLKIRSTKLEDSAMYFCASRRRAVNTEAFFGQGTRLTVV.

The rearrangement joins TRBV19 to TRBJ1-1, with D maybe TRBD1 (6 bases). The CDR3 sequence is 15 residues long. Germline loops: CDR1 LNHDA, CDR2 SQIVND (reference sequence). V shed 6 bases and J shed 5 bases, with 19 bases lying between them. The CDR3 sequence is CASSPRQDSRTEAFF. CDR3 nucleotide sequence: TGTGCCAGTAGCCCACGACAGGACTCGAGGACTGAAGCTTTCTTT.

The chain couples TRBV4-3 to TRBJ2-7; no firm D call. The CDR3 has 13 residues. V lost 0 bases to trimming and J lost 5 bases, with 8 bases between them. CDR1 and CDR2 from the germline V gene are LGHNA and YSLEER. Written as DNA, the CDR3 is TGCGCCAGCAGCCAAGATATGGAAAACGAGCAGTACTTC. It translates to CASSQDMENEQYF.

This clone turned up a few times. This chain links TRBV2 with TRBJ1-1, with unresolved D. V was cut by 8 bases and J by 1 base, with 5 bases left in between. The CDR3 contains 11 residues. Germline-derived CDR1 and CDR2 are SNHLY and FYNNEI. The CDR3 loop reads CASEENTEAFF. The CDR3 DNA follows: TGTGCCAGCGAAGAGAACACTGAAGCTTTCTTT.

This rearrangement joins TRBV28 to TRBJ1-2; unclear D gene. Germline-derived CDR1 and CDR2 are MDHEN and SYDVKM. Trimming took 5 bases from V and 5 from J, leaving 6 bases between them. This CDR3 comprises 11 residues. The CDR3, as DNA: TGTGCCAGCAGTGCCCAATATGGCTACACCTTC. It specifies CASSAQYGYTF.

The V call is TRBV11-2, the J call TRBJ2-3; 12 bases match TRBD2. The CDR3 totals 16 residues. The V and J ends lost 5 bases and 5 bases, in that order; junction bases with no gene match: 8. Germline CDR1 reads SGHAT; CDR2 reads FQNNGV. In DNA, the CDR3 is TGTGCCAGCAGCCCTGCTAGCGGGGGGGCCGGAGATACGCAGTATTTT. Translated: CASSPASGGAGDTQYF. The entire variable domain, with the rest obtained from reference TRBV11-2 and TRBJ2-3, is as follows: EAGVAQSPRYKIIEKRQSVAFWCNPISGHATLYWYQQILGQGPKLLIQFQNNGVVDDSQLPKDRFSAERLKGVDSTLKIQPAKLEDSAVYLCASSPASGGAGDTQYFGPGTRLTVL.

This clone occurred a few times. The chain has TRBV19 and TRBJ2-2, with TRBD1 as a possible D gene (5 bases). The CDR3 extends over 15 amino acids. V was cut by 1 base and J by 3 bases, with 9 bases left in between. CDR1 and CDR2 from the germline V gene are LNHDA and SQIVND (reference sequence). CDR3 protein: CASSIGGADTGELFF. As DNA, the CDR3 is TGTGCCAGTAGTATAGGTGGGGCCGACACCGGGGAGCTGTTTTTT.

This clone was detected a few times. This chain joins TRBV6-5 and TRBJ1-1; tentative D call: TRBD1 (5 bases). From germline, CDR1 is MNHEY and CDR2 SVGAGI. V gave up 7 bases and J gave up 1 base, with 13 bases separating them. The CDR3 loop spans 14 amino acids. In nucleotides, the CDR3 is TGTGCCAGCAACCCTATCAGGGCGAACACTGAAGCTTTCTTT. Translated: CASNPIRANTEAFF.

V gene TRBV6-1 combines with J gene TRBJ2-1; D might be TRBD1 (5 bases). This CDR3 has 15 amino acids. The germline gives CDR1 MNHNS, CDR2 SASEGT. The V end was cut by 3 bases, the J end by 0 bases, with 9 bases between. CDR3 sequence reads: CASSDRQSSYNEQFF. CDR3 nucleotide sequence: TGTGCCAGCAGTGACCGACAGAGCTCCTACAATGAGCAGTTCTTC.